This T cell receptor beta chain was captured in a study of PD-L1 blockade in urothelial cancer. Using immunoSEQ multiplex PCR, the repertoire was profiled, and TCRdb retains in-frame clones only, with some absent. The repertoire holds around 100,000 clones, with roughly 91% as singletons. CDR1 and CDR2 from the germline V gene are LNHDA and SQIVND (reference sequence). This CDR3 comprises 14 residues. The ends lost 8 bases at V and 3 bases at J; junction bases unmatched: 7. Time point denoted: pretreatment peripheral blood. This receptor was identified in a man aged 60 to 75 with urothelial cancer. V and J are TRBV19 and TRBJ2-3; 8 nucleotides agree with TRBD2. Sequences were derived from PBMCs, sampled around atezolizumab (anti-PD-L1) treatment. The CDR3 spells CASAAGLGTDTQYF. The CDR3 DNA is TGTGCCAGTGCGGCGGGACTAGGAACAGATACGCAGTATTTT.